This is a list of T cell receptor beta chains from one sample in a study of T-cell memory formation after mild COVID-19. MiXCR, run by TCRdb on the 5' RACE reads, gives a single entry per CDR3 protein. The data contain approximately 570,000 distinct CDR3 sequences, over 15% of them singletons. Specimen: PBMCs or a T cell subset sorted from them (not recorded which). These receptors were obtained from an adult woman who had mild COVID-19 (a few samples of this study predate the infection). Cell type and time point are not known. CDR3s include the opening cysteine and the closing phenylalanine or tryptophan. D genes are given only for firm matches. Rows give clone size only sometimes, using once, few, many, or a class for an expanded clone.

v_gene	d_gene	j_gene	abundance	CDR3aa	CDR3nt
TRBV3-1	TRBD1	TRBJ2-1	-	CASSTDRGLRIYNEQFF	TGTGCCAGCAGCACGGACAGGGGGCTTCGGATTTACAATGAGCAGTTCTTC
TRBV7-6	TRBD2	TRBJ2-3	-	CASSLGTRRDTQYF	TGTGCCAGCAGCCTCGGGACTAGGCGAGATACGCAGTATTTT
TRBV6-2/TRBV6-3	-	TRBJ2-7	once	CASSLVGFQYEQYF	TGTGCCAGCAGTTTGGTAGGGTTTCAGTACGAGCAGTACTTC
TRBV2	TRBD1	TRBJ2-3	few	CAVTGDREWDTQYF	TGTGCCGTGACGGGGGACAGGGAGTGGGATACGCAGTATTTT
TRBV19	-	TRBJ2-5	-	CASSIGRVEETQYF	TGTGCCAGTAGTATTGGCAGGGTCGAGGAGACCCAGTACTTC
TRBV11-3	-	TRBJ2-1	-	CASSLTGGSPGEQFF	TGTGCCAGCAGCTTAACTGGCGGGTCGCCTGGGGAGCAGTTCTTC
TRBV27	-	TRBJ2-7	few	CASSLRGTKEQYF	TGTGCCAGCAGTTTACGGGGTACGAAGGAGCAGTACTTC
TRBV29-1	TRBD2	TRBJ2-3	-	CSVGLAGITDTQYF	TGCAGCGTTGGACTAGCGGGGATCACAGATACGCAGTATTTT
TRBV3-1	-	TRBJ1-2	few	CASSQARYGYTF	TGTGCCAGCAGCCAAGCCAGATATGGCTACACCTTC
TRBV7-2	-	TRBJ1-2	-	CASSSGWGGYTF	TGTGCCAGCAGCTCGGGATGGGGTGGCTACACCTTC
TRBV5-6	TRBD1	TRBJ1-2	-	CASSWTGDNYGYTF	TGTGCCAGCAGCTGGACAGGCGACAACTATGGCTACACCTTC
TRBV7-9	-	TRBJ2-1	-	CASGADEQFF	TGTGCCTCGGGGGCGGATGAGCAGTTCTTC
TRBV7-9	-	TRBJ1-1	-	CASSLRDSGAQAFF	TGTGCCAGCAGCTTAAGAGATTCAGGGGCTCAAGCTTTCTTT
TRBV12-3/TRBV12-4	TRBD1	TRBJ1-1	few	CASRPRQGLNTEAFF	TGTGCCAGCAGGCCCCGACAGGGTTTGAACACTGAAGCTTTCTTT
TRBV29-1	TRBD1	TRBJ2-5	-	CSVIRTGVSLNQETQYF	TGCAGCGTTATCAGGACAGGAGTATCCTTAAACCAAGAGACCCAGTACTTC
TRBV3-1	-	TRBJ1-2	-	CASSQGGGGNYGYTF	TGTGCCAGCAGCCAAGGGGGGGGAGGAAACTATGGCTACACCTTC
TRBV7-2	TRBD1	TRBJ1-2	few	CASSPRMGTDIHYGYTF	TGTGCCAGCAGCCCCCGAATGGGGACAGATATTCACTATGGCTACACCTTC
TRBV7-8	TRBD2	TRBJ2-1	few	CASSPVAGRPFF	TGTGCCAGCAGCCCCGTTGCCGGGAGGCCTTTCTTC
TRBV6-5	-	TRBJ2-3	-	CASSRYRALNTDTQYF	TGTGCCAGCAGCCGGTACCGTGCACTCAACACAGATACGCAGTATTTT
TRBV5-4	TRBD2	TRBJ2-1	few	CASSLGETSGGNEQFF	TGTGCCAGCAGCTTGGGGGAGACTAGCGGGGGTAATGAGCAGTTCTTC
TRBV10-3	-	TRBJ1-1	-	CVISEQGMNTEAFF	TGTGTCATCAGTGAGCAAGGGATGAACACTGAAGCTTTCTTT
TRBV24-1	TRBD1	TRBJ2-1	few	CATSTGGDEQFF	TGTGCCACGTCGACAGGGGGGGATGAGCAGTTCTTC
TRBV3-1	TRBD1	TRBJ2-7	few	CASSQVTGINEQYF	TGTGCCAGCAGCCAAGTGACAGGGATCAACGAGCAGTACTTC
TRBV5-5	TRBD1	TRBJ2-7	few	CASSTKPGQSFYEQYF	TGTGCCAGCAGCACAAAACCGGGACAGAGCTTCTACGAGCAGTACTTC
TRBV5-1	-	TRBJ2-1	few	CASSLDPAYNEQFF	TGCGCCAGCAGCCTGGACCCCGCCTACAATGAGCAGTTCTTC
TRBV7-6	-	TRBJ2-2	-	CASSPRGGRTGELFF	TGTGCCAGCAGCCCCAGGGGGGGCCGCACCGGGGAGCTGTTTTTT
TRBV9	TRBD1	TRBJ1-5	many	CASSVGTGTNQPQHF	TGTGCCAGCAGCGTCGGGACAGGTACTAATCAGCCCCAGCATTTT
TRBV19	-	TRBJ1-6	-	CASIQGMGYNSPLHF	TGTGCCAGTATCCAGGGGATGGGCTATAATTCACCCCTCCACTTT
TRBV5-5	TRBD1	TRBJ1-5	-	CASSLVSGGARSNQPQHF	TGTGCCAGCAGCTTGGTCTCAGGGGGCGCCCGGAGCAATCAGCCCCAGCATTTT
TRBV20-1	-	TRBJ2-1	few	CSARVPGGRYNEQFF	TGCAGTGCTAGAGTACCCGGGGGCAGGTACAATGAGCAGTTCTTC
TRBV6-5	-	TRBJ2-1	-	CASSPRSGPQLNEQFF	TGTGCCAGCAGTCCCCGTAGCGGTCCTCAATTGAATGAGCAGTTCTTC
TRBV6-2/TRBV6-3	-	TRBJ2-5	-	CASSLREGEEETQYF	TGTGCCAGCAGTTTGAGGGAAGGGGAGGAAGAGACCCAGTACTTC
TRBV5-5	-	TRBJ1-1	-	CASSSGEGSNTEAFF	TGTGCCAGCAGCTCGGGGGAGGGATCGAACACTGAAGCTTTCTTT
TRBV11-2	-	TRBJ2-1	-	CASSSQERNEQFF	TGTGCCAGCAGCTCCCAAGAAAGGAATGAGCAGTTCTTC
TRBV7-6	TRBD2	TRBJ2-1	-	CASSLEAAGGPYEQFF	TGTGCCAGCAGCTTAGAAGCAGCGGGAGGGCCTTATGAGCAGTTCTTC
TRBV5-1	TRBD1	TRBJ1-1	-	CASSFLGTGGPEAFF	TGCGCCAGCAGCTTCCTCGGGACAGGGGGGCCTGAAGCTTTCTTT
TRBV29-1	TRBD2	TRBJ2-3	few	CSVVRLAAERDTQYF	TGCAGCGTTGTAAGGCTAGCGGCCGAGCGGGATACGCAGTATTTT
TRBV6-1	TRBD1	TRBJ2-3	once	CASSEARQGWTDTQYF	TGTGCCAGCAGTGAAGCCCGACAGGGTTGGACAGATACGCAGTATTTT
TRBV12-3/TRBV12-4	TRBD1	TRBJ2-3	few	CASRSWTGTSTDTQYF	TGTGCCAGCAGATCCTGGACAGGAACTAGCACAGATACGCAGTATTTT
TRBV24-1	-	TRBJ2-2	-	CATSGRGGGAGTGELFF	TGTGCCACCAGTGGACGAGGAGGGGGAGCGGGCACCGGGGAGCTGTTTTTT
TRBV29-1	-	TRBJ2-5	few	CSGTDGETQYF	TGCAGCGGTACCGACGGGGAGACCCAGTACTTC
TRBV12-3/TRBV12-4	TRBD2	TRBJ2-7	few	CASSLAPSGKTLDEQYF	TGTGCCAGCAGTTTAGCGCCTAGCGGGAAGACTTTGGACGAGCAGTACTTC
TRBV6-2/TRBV6-3	-	TRBJ1-2	-	CASSLTDVYGYTF	TGTGCCAGCAGTTTGACGGATGTATATGGCTACACCTTC
TRBV12-3/TRBV12-4	TRBD2	TRBJ2-1	few	CASSSPGLVTIPGNEQFF	TGTGCCAGCAGTTCCCCGGGACTAGTAACCATCCCCGGCAATGAGCAGTTCTTC
TRBV5-1	-	TRBJ2-5	few	CASSFVGGQFQETQYF	TGCGCCAGCAGCTTTGTAGGTGGACAGTTCCAAGAGACCCAGTACTTC
TRBV30	-	TRBJ2-4	-	CAWSRGQGDKNIQYF	TGTGCCTGGAGTAGGGGCCAGGGAGACAAAAACATTCAGTACTTC
TRBV20-1	-	TRBJ2-3	-	CSRWSGDTDTQYF	TGCAGTCGTTGGTCAGGGGACACAGATACGCAGTATTTT
TRBV11-3	TRBD2	TRBJ2-1	-	CASSPWTSGRSYNEQFF	TGTGCCAGCAGCCCCTGGACTAGCGGGAGGTCCTACAATGAGCAGTTCTTC
TRBV12-3/TRBV12-4	TRBD2	TRBJ2-5	-	CASSLSSGVKTQYF	TGTGCCAGCAGCCTAAGTAGCGGGGTGAAGACCCAGTACTTC
TRBV27	-	TRBJ2-1	few	CASSPFPGADEQFF	TGTGCCAGCAGTCCCTTTCCAGGGGCAGATGAGCAGTTCTTC
TRBV7-6	-	TRBJ2-7	few	CASSPRVRGPYEQYF	TGTGCCAGCAGCCCAAGGGTCAGGGGCCCCTACGAGCAGTACTTC